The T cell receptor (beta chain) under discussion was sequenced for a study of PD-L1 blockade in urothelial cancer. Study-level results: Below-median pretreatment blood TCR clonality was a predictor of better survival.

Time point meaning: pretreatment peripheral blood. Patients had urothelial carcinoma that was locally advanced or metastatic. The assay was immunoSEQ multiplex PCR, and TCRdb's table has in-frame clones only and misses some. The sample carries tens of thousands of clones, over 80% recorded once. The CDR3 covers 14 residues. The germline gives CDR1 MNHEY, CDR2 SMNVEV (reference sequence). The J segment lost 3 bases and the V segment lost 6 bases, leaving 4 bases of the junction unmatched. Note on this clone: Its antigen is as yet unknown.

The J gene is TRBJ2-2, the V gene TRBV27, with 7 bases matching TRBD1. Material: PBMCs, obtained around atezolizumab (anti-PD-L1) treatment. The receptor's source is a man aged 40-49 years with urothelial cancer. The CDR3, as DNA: TGTGCCAGCAGGAGGGACAGATACACCGGGGAGCTGTTTTTT. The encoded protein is CASRRDRYTGELFF.